This paragraph reports one T cell receptor (beta chain). Germline-derived CDR1 and CDR2 are SGHTA and FQGNSA. This CDR3 comprises 17 residues. Trimming removed 6 bases from V and 4 bases from J, with 21 bases in between. The entry originates in a study of cytotoxic CD8 clonotypes in ibrutinib-treated CLL. About the research overall: Included were 11 relapsed/refractory and over 14 treatment-naive patients, of whom approximately 18 were IGHV unmutated.

Assay: immunoSEQ multiplex PCR; the TCRdb copy retains only in-frame clones and omits some. The sample contains more than 200,000 clones, around three quarters of which appear only once. The receptor was isolated from a human donor with chronic lymphocytic leukemia. The starting material was PBMCs, obtained after 24 months of ibrutinib treatment. This sequence joins TRBV7-2 and TRBJ2-2, with D possibly TRBD1 on 6 matching bases. CDR3 nucleotides: TGTGCCAGCAGAAAATTCAAAACAGGGCCGGCCACCGGGGAGCTGTTTTTT. Residues: CASRKFKTGPATGELFF.